These 19 T cell receptor beta chains were all obtained from the same sample, sequenced in a study of blood T cell repertoires in COVID-19. Assay used: immunoSEQ multiplex PCR; TCRdb lists only in-frame clones, some missing. This repertoire shows under 300,000 clones, 75% to 85% found once; its top ten account for 9.5% to 15%. Material for sequencing was peripheral blood. These receptors all stem from a woman between 55 and 75 years old with active or convalescent COVID-19.

The chain links TRBV3-1 (or the pseudogene TRBV3-2) to TRBJ2-1, with 7 positions matching TRBD2. The germline CDR1 and CDR2 sequences are LGHDT and YNNKEL (reference sequence). Trimming removed 1 base from V and 6 bases from J; junction bases left unmatched: 9. The CDR3 sequence is 16 residues long. The CDR3 DNA follows: TGTGCCAGCAGCCAAGGGGGCAGCGGGGTAGGCAATGAGCAGTTCTTC. Protein: CASSQGGSGVGNEQFF.

The chain combines TRBV12-3 or TRBV12-4 with TRBJ1-1, with TRBD1 as a possible D gene (5 bases). This CDR3 is 13 amino acids long. Trimming shortened V by 6 bases and J by 2 bases, and 10 bases separated the two germline ends. The CDR3 reads CASSRQLNTEAFF. In DNA form, the CDR3 reads TGTGCCAGCAGCCGACAGCTTAACACTGAAGCTTTCTTT.

The V gene is TRBV24-1, the J gene TRBJ1-6, with 7 bases lining up with TRBD1. Trimming removed 4 bases from V and 5 bases from J; junction bases left unmatched: 4. This CDR3 spans 15 amino acids. Germline CDR1 KGHDR, CDR2 SFDVKD. This CDR3 reads CATSDPQGNNSPLHF. In DNA, the CDR3 is TGTGCCACCAGTGACCCACAGGGGAATAATTCACCCCTCCACTTT.

This chain connects TRBV4-2 to TRBJ2-5; 11 bases line up with TRBD2. Unmatched junction bases numbered 1, after V lost 0 bases and J lost 4 bases. The CDR3 runs to 15 residues. Germline V gives CDR1 LGHNA, CDR2 YNFKEQ. CDR3 sequence reads: CASSQDGTSGETQYF. The CDR3 DNA sequence: TGTGCCAGCAGCCAAGATGGGACTAGCGGAGAGACCCAGTACTTC.

This chain links TRBV7-9 with TRBJ1-4; D perhaps matches TRBD1 (5 bases). With 5 bases removed from V and 4 bases from J, the gap between germline ends came to 11 bases. Per the germline V gene, CDR1 is SEHNR and CDR2 is FQNEAQ (reference sequence). The CDR3 sequence is 14 residues long. The DNA of the CDR3 is TGTGCCAGCAGCCCGACAGCCATTAATGAAAAACTGTTTTTT. It yields the protein CASSPTAINEKLFF.

This clone was seen only once. CDR3 coding DNA: TGTGCCAGCAGCGTAGCTACGGGGATTGGGGACACCCAAGAGACCCAGTACTTC. It translates to CASSVATGIGDTQETQYF. The chain is built from TRBV9 and TRBJ2-5; tentative D call: TRBD1 (6 bases). The germline gives CDR1 SGDLS, CDR2 YYNGEE. This CDR3 comprises 18 residues. V was trimmed by 0 bases and J by 1 base, leaving 19 bases between them.

This sequence joins TRBV7-8 and TRBJ1-1; D gene uncertain. Between the trimmed V and J ends, which lost 2 bases and 4 bases, there was a span of 5 bases. CDR3 length equals 12 residues. Per the germline V gene, CDR1 is SGHVS and CDR2 is FQNEAQ. CDR3 nucleotide sequence: TGTGCCAGCAGCTTACGTAGCACTGAAGCTTTCTTT. It encodes CASSLRSTEAFF.

The chain employs TRBV6-1 and TRBJ1-5, with D maybe TRBD1 (5 bases). Germline V gives CDR1 MNHNS, CDR2 SASEGT. The ends were cut back, 1 base at V and 0 bases at J, with 10 bases in the middle. The CDR3 totals 16 residues. This CDR3 is CASSEVGRASNQPQHF. CDR3 sequence (DNA): TGTGCCAGCAGTGAAGTAGGCAGGGCTAGCAATCAGCCCCAGCATTTT.

The genes are TRBV19 and TRBJ2-7; TRBD1 matches 11 bases. Germline V gene data show CDR1 as LNHDA and CDR2 as SQIVND (reference sequence). The V segment lost 5 bases and the J segment 0 bases; nucleotides outside the gene matches: 3. The CDR3 has 15 amino acids. CDR3 bases: TGTGCCAGTAGTCTGGGGACAGGGGGCTCCTACGAGCAGTACTTC. Translated, it gives CASSLGTGGSYEQYF.

This chain joins TRBV2 and TRBJ1-1, with 8 bases lining up with TRBD1. Unmatched junction bases numbered 5, after V lost 6 bases and J lost 5 bases. There are 13 residues in the CDR3. Germline CDR1 SNHLY, CDR2 FYNNEI. The CDR3, as DNA: TGTGCCAGCAGACAGGGGGTTGGGACTGAAGCTTTCTTT. Amino acids: CASRQGVGTEAFF. The whole variable domain, remainder taken from reference TRBV2 and TRBJ1-1, is EPEVTQTPSHQVTQMGQEVILRCVPISNHLYFYWYRQILGQKVEFLVSFYNNEISEKSEIFDDQFSVERPDGSNFTLKIRSTKLEDSAMYFCASRQGVGTEAFFGQGTRLTVV.

The chain combines TRBV5-8 with TRBJ1-1; D is unresolved. V was clipped by 0 bases and J by 4 bases, with 7 bases between them. The CDR3 is 13 residues long. Germline assignment: CDR1 SGHTS and CDR2 YDEGEE. This CDR3 is CASSLDSATEAFF. CDR3 bases: TGTGCCAGCAGCTTGGACTCCGCCACTGAAGCTTTCTTT.

The chain joins TRBV27 to TRBJ1-1, with D possibly matching TRBD1 (5 bases). V was shortened by 4 bases and J by 3 bases, with 12 bases between the two germline ends. The CDR3 is made up of 14 amino acids. Germline V gene lookup returns CDR1 MNHEY and CDR2 SMNVEV (reference sequence). CDR3 DNA sequence: TGTGCCAGCAGTTCCCATTGGGGGGACACTGAAGCTTTCTTT. Residues: CASSSHWGDTEAFF.

The CDR3 bases are TGCGCCAGCAGCCAGGGACAGGCCGACTCTGGAAACACCATATATTTT. Protein product: CASSQGQADSGNTIYF. The chain has TRBV4-3 and TRBJ1-3; 8 nucleotides line up with TRBD1. The V segment lost 3 bases and the J segment 0 bases; nucleotides outside the gene matches: 4. Germline loops: CDR1 LGHNA, CDR2 YSLEER. There are 16 residues in the CDR3.

V is TRBV7-3 and J is TRBJ1-1; D remains unclear. V lost 2 bases, J lost 1 base, and 5 bases lay in between. The CDR3 is 13 residues long. Germline V gives CDR1 SGHTA, CDR2 FQGTGA. DNA of the CDR3: TGTGCCAGCAGCTTATCGGGGAACACTGAAGCTTTCTTT. The encoded protein is CASSLSGNTEAFF.

The J gene is TRBJ1-2, the V gene TRBV7-9; 7 nucleotides line up with TRBD1. Germline V gene sequence: CDR1 SEHNR, CDR2 FQNEAQ (reference sequence). There are 17 residues in the CDR3. After removal of 4 bases from V and 4 bases from J, the junction contained 15 bases not matched to a gene. This chain's CDR3 is CASSSAGTAYPPYGYTF. The CDR3 DNA reads TGTGCCAGCAGCTCCGCCGGGACAGCTTACCCACCCTATGGCTACACCTTC.

V usage is TRBV27 and J usage is TRBJ2-1, with TRBD1 matching 9 bases. Germline CDR1 reads MNHEY; CDR2 reads SMNVEV (reference sequence). V shed 2 bases and J 0 bases; nucleotides not matched to a gene: 2. The CDR3 consists of 16 residues. The CDR3 DNA is TGTGCCAGCAGTTTACAGACAGGGGGCTCCTACAATGAGCAGTTCTTC. It encodes CASSLQTGGSYNEQFF.

About this clone: An end of the junction differs from the germline gene, which may be a read error. The CDR3 sequence is CASSLRPGGPGRQETQYF. CDR3 in DNA: TGTGCTAGCAGCCTTCGACCGGGGGGGCCGGGGCGGCAAGAGACCCAGTACTTC. This chain uses TRBV7-7 with TRBJ2-5; 8 bases fit TRBD2. Per germline, CDR1 SSHAT and CDR2 FNYEAQ (reference sequence). The CDR3 length is 18 residues.

The chain uses TRBV6-1 and TRBJ1-1; D uncertain. The ends were cut back, 2 bases at V and 1 base at J, with 5 bases in the middle. Germline V gene lookup returns CDR1 MNHNS and CDR2 SASEGT. This CDR3 comprises 13 residues. CDR3 in amino acids: CASSESGNTEAFF. CDR3 DNA sequence: TGTGCCAGCAGTGAATCAGGGAACACTGAAGCTTTCTTT.

This clone was counted only a few times. This chain joins TRBV7-8 and TRBJ2-1; 10 bases line up with TRBD2. V lost 5 bases to trimming and J lost 11 bases; unmatched junction nucleotides: 15. Looked up from germline, CDR1 is SGHVS and CDR2 is FQNEAQ. The CDR3 sequence is 16 residues long. The CDR3 sequence: CASSPRTSGNLRKQFF. The CDR3 bases are TGTGCCAGCAGCCCCAGGACTAGCGGTAACCTCAGGAAGCAGTTCTTC.